Listed below are T cell receptor beta chains from one sample, sequenced in a study of beta chain features in type 1 diabetes. This table comes from immunoSEQ multiplex PCR, and its TCRdb copy is limited to in-frame clones, with some not included. The table lists around 250,000 clones, roughly 25% of them singletons. What was sequenced was naive CD4+ T cells from blood. The receptors derive from a woman aged 25 to 39 with type 1 diabetes. Each CDR3 is given with its conserved first and last residue. A D gene is named only where the DNA matches it firmly. Some rows mark clone size as missing; the rest say once, few, many or name a class of expanded clone.

CDR3nt: TGTGCCAGCAGCGTAGAAGCTTTGAATGAGCAGTTCTTC
CDR3aa: CASSVEALNEQFF
v_gene: TRBV9
d_gene: .
abundance: .
j_gene: TRBJ2-1

CDR3nt: TGTGCCAGCAGCCTCCTAGCGGGGAGCAATGAGCAGTTCTTC
CDR3aa: CASSLLAGSNEQFF
v_gene: TRBV7-9
d_gene: TRBD2
abundance: few
j_gene: TRBJ2-1

CDR3nt: TGCAGCGTTGACGGATCACAGGGGGCTTACGGCTACACCTTC
CDR3aa: CSVDGSQGAYGYTF
v_gene: TRBV29-1
d_gene: TRBD1
abundance: few
j_gene: TRBJ1-2

CDR3nt: TGTGCCAGTAGTTGGCAGAATAGCAATCAGCCCCAGCATTTT
CDR3aa: CASSWQNSNQPQHF
v_gene: TRBV19
d_gene: .
abundance: few
j_gene: TRBJ1-5

CDR3nt: TGTGCCACCAGCAGAGAAATCCGGGGGGTTTCAGATACGCAGTATTTT
CDR3aa: CATSREIRGVSDTQYF
v_gene: TRBV15
d_gene: TRBD2
abundance: .
j_gene: TRBJ2-3

CDR3nt: TGTGCCAGCTCACCCCAGCAGCGGACCGGGGAGCTGTTTTTT
CDR3aa: CASSPQQRTGELFF
v_gene: TRBV18
d_gene: .
abundance: few
j_gene: TRBJ2-2

CDR3nt: TGTGCCAGCAGTGATGGTGCAGGGGGCAGTTGGGGCTACACCTTC
CDR3aa: CASSDGAGGSWGYTF
v_gene: TRBV2
d_gene: TRBD1
abundance: few
j_gene: TRBJ1-2

CDR3nt: TGTGCCTCCCAAATGGAGACAGGACACTATGGCTACACCTTC
CDR3aa: CASQMETGHYGYTF
v_gene: TRBV30
d_gene: .
abundance: few
j_gene: TRBJ1-2

CDR3nt: TGCGCCAGCAGCCAAGTTGGGCTAGCGGGAGTAGAGACCCAGTACTTC
CDR3aa: CASSQVGLAGVETQYF
v_gene: TRBV4-1
d_gene: TRBD2
abundance: .
j_gene: TRBJ2-5

CDR3nt: TGTGCCAGCAGCGTAGGGAGACTAGCGGGCTATGAGCAGTTCTTC
CDR3aa: CASSVGRLAGYEQFF
v_gene: TRBV9
d_gene: TRBD2
abundance: few
j_gene: TRBJ2-1

CDR3nt: TGTGCCATCAGTGATTCGGGAGGGGAGGGTGAGCAGTTCTTC
CDR3aa: CAISDSGGEGEQFF
v_gene: TRBV10-3
d_gene: TRBD2
abundance: .
j_gene: TRBJ2-1

CDR3nt: TGTGCCAGCAGTCCGAGCGGGAGTTCCTACAATGAGCAGTTCTTC
CDR3aa: CASSPSGSSYNEQFF
v_gene: TRBV7-9
d_gene: TRBD2
abundance: .
j_gene: TRBJ2-1

CDR3nt: TGTGCCACCAGCAGCGGCGCAGGGGAACCCCCTGAAGCTTTCTTT
CDR3aa: CATSSGAGEPPEAFF
v_gene: TRBV15
d_gene: .
abundance: .
j_gene: TRBJ1-1

CDR3nt: TGTGCCAGCAGCATGGGACAGCCGGTGAAAGCTTTCTTT
CDR3aa: CASSMGQPVKAFF
v_gene: TRBV7-9
d_gene: TRBD1
abundance: .
j_gene: TRBJ1-1

CDR3nt: TGTGCCAGCAGGCTCGAGGGGAACACTGAAGCTTTCTTT
CDR3aa: CASRLEGNTEAFF
v_gene: TRBV6-5
d_gene: .
abundance: few
j_gene: TRBJ1-1

CDR3nt: TGTGCCAGCTCATCTTCAGGGGTTCGGAACACTGAAGCTTTCTTT
CDR3aa: CASSSSGVRNTEAFF
v_gene: TRBV18
d_gene: .
abundance: .
j_gene: TRBJ1-1

CDR3nt: TGTGCCACCAGCAGATCCCCCCCGACCGGGGAGCTGTTTTTT
CDR3aa: CATSRSPPTGELFF
v_gene: TRBV15
d_gene: .
abundance: few
j_gene: TRBJ2-2

CDR3nt: TGTGCCTGGAGTGTACGGACAGGGGTCTCTGGAAACACCATATATTTT
CDR3aa: CAWSVRTGVSGNTIYF
v_gene: TRBV30
d_gene: TRBD1
abundance: .
j_gene: TRBJ1-3

CDR3nt: TGTGCCAGCAGTGATGAAGGGGGCTGGTCCAAAAACATTCAGTACTTC
CDR3aa: CASSDEGGWSKNIQYF
v_gene: TRBV25-1
d_gene: TRBD1
abundance: few
j_gene: TRBJ2-4

CDR3nt: TGCGCCAGCAGCCAAGATTTCCTAGCGGGAGGGTACAATGAGCAGTTCTTC
CDR3aa: CASSQDFLAGGYNEQFF
v_gene: TRBV4-1
d_gene: TRBD2
abundance: .
j_gene: TRBJ2-1

CDR3nt: TGTGCCAGCAGCCCGGGGACAGGGATCTACGAGCAGTACTTC
CDR3aa: CASSPGTGIYEQYF
v_gene: TRBV9
d_gene: TRBD1
abundance: .
j_gene: TRBJ2-7

CDR3nt: TGTGCCAGCAGTGAACTTTGGGGGGAAGAGACCCAGTACTTC
CDR3aa: CASSELWGEETQYF
v_gene: TRBV6-1
d_gene: .
abundance: few
j_gene: TRBJ2-5

CDR3nt: TGCGCCAGCAGCCAAACTCGTGGGACAGAAAAGCTGTTTTTT
CDR3aa: CASSQTRGTEKLFF
v_gene: TRBV4-3
d_gene: TRBD1
abundance: .
j_gene: TRBJ2-2

CDR3nt: TGTGCCAGCAGCTCTCAGGGGGCGCAAACTGAAGCTTTCTTT
CDR3aa: CASSSQGAQTEAFF
v_gene: TRBV7-9
d_gene: TRBD1
abundance: .
j_gene: TRBJ1-1

CDR3nt: TGCGCCAGCAGCCGGTCCGGGACTTCTAAAGAGACCCAGTACTTC
CDR3aa: CASSRSGTSKETQYF
v_gene: TRBV4-1
d_gene: .
abundance: .
j_gene: TRBJ2-5

CDR3nt: TGTGCCAGTAGTCGGACTAGCGGCTCCTACGAGCAGTACTTC
CDR3aa: CASSRTSGSYEQYF
v_gene: TRBV19
d_gene: TRBD2
abundance: few
j_gene: TRBJ2-7

CDR3nt: TGTGCCAGCAGTTCCCCTGCGCTCCAAGAGACCCAGTACTTC
CDR3aa: CASSSPALQETQYF
v_gene: TRBV6-5
d_gene: .
abundance: few
j_gene: TRBJ2-5

CDR3nt: TGTGCCTGGAGGGCCCACATGAACACTGAAGCTTTCTTT
CDR3aa: CAWRAHMNTEAFF
v_gene: TRBV30
d_gene: .
abundance: few
j_gene: TRBJ1-1

CDR3nt: TGTGCCAGCAGTGGCCTGACTAGCGGGGCCACAGATACGCAGTATTTT
CDR3aa: CASSGLTSGATDTQYF
v_gene: TRBV6-1
d_gene: TRBD2
abundance: few
j_gene: TRBJ2-3

CDR3nt: TGTGCCAGTAGTATCAGGCAGGGAATTTCGGGGGCCAACGTCCTGACTTTC
CDR3aa: CASSIRQGISGANVLTF
v_gene: TRBV19
d_gene: .
abundance: .
j_gene: TRBJ2-6

CDR3nt: TGTGCCAGCAGCTTCGCGGGACTAGCAAAAACCCAGTGGCAGTACTTC
CDR3aa: CASSFAGLAKTQWQYF
v_gene: TRBV7-9
d_gene: TRBD2
abundance: few
j_gene: TRBJ2-7

CDR3nt: TGCAGCGTTGGAGGGTTGGCCAAAAACATTCAGTACTTC
CDR3aa: CSVGGLAKNIQYF
v_gene: TRBV29-1
d_gene: .
abundance: few
j_gene: TRBJ2-4

CDR3nt: TGTGCCAGCAGTGATTCGACAGGGGGAAACCCCTACGAGCAGTACTTC
CDR3aa: CASSDSTGGNPYEQYF
v_gene: TRBV2
d_gene: TRBD1
abundance: .
j_gene: TRBJ2-7

CDR3nt: TGTGCCAGCAGGATGGACAGCAACACTGAAGCTTTCTTT
CDR3aa: CASRMDSNTEAFF
v_gene: TRBV6-5
d_gene: .
abundance: few
j_gene: TRBJ1-1

CDR3nt: TGCGCCAGCAGCTTGGACGGACAGTTCAATCAGCCCCAGCATTTT
CDR3aa: CASSLDGQFNQPQHF
v_gene: TRBV5-1
d_gene: .
abundance: few
j_gene: TRBJ1-5

CDR3nt: TGTGCCAGCAGTTACACATTCAGGGAGAACACTGAAGCTTTCTTT
CDR3aa: CASSYTFRENTEAFF
v_gene: TRBV6-5
d_gene: .
abundance: .
j_gene: TRBJ1-1

CDR3nt: TGTGCCAGCTCACCCGGGACAGGGAACACCGGGGAGCTGTTTTTT
CDR3aa: CASSPGTGNTGELFF
v_gene: TRBV18
d_gene: TRBD1
abundance: .
j_gene: TRBJ2-2

CDR3nt: TGTGCCAGCAGTTTAGGACTTTATGGGGGGACTGAAGCTTTCTTT
CDR3aa: CASSLGLYGGTEAFF
v_gene: TRBV28
d_gene: .
abundance: .
j_gene: TRBJ1-1

CDR3nt: TGCGCCAGCAGCCAAGAACGGATAAGGGGCAAAAACATTCAGTACTTC
CDR3aa: CASSQERIRGKNIQYF
v_gene: TRBV4-1
d_gene: .
abundance: .
j_gene: TRBJ2-4

CDR3nt: TGTGCCACCGGGCGGGCGGGCTATGGCTACACCTTC
CDR3aa: CATGRAGYGYTF
v_gene: TRBV15
d_gene: .
abundance: few
j_gene: TRBJ1-2

CDR3nt: TGTGCCAGCACCCCTTCCGGGAGGGGAATACGGCGGGGCTACACCTTC
CDR3aa: CASTPSGRGIRRGYTF
v_gene: TRBV27
d_gene: .
abundance: .
j_gene: TRBJ1-2

CDR3nt: TGTGCCAGCAGCTTAACAGCGGGAGGGCCGAACTCCTACAATGAGCAGTTCTTC
CDR3aa: CASSLTAGGPNSYNEQFF
v_gene: TRBV7-2
d_gene: TRBD2
abundance: .
j_gene: TRBJ2-1

CDR3nt: TGTGCCTGGAGCTTCTCTAGCGGAGGGGAGCTGTTTTTT
CDR3aa: CAWSFSSGGELFF
v_gene: TRBV30
d_gene: TRBD2
abundance: .
j_gene: TRBJ2-2

CDR3nt: TGTGCCAGCAGCTTACAAGACTCCCCATACGAGCAGTACTTC
CDR3aa: CASSLQDSPYEQYF
v_gene: TRBV7-9
d_gene: .
abundance: .
j_gene: TRBJ2-7

CDR3nt: TGTGCCAGCAGCCCTTCACTAGCGGGAGTCCAAGAGACCCAGTACTTC
CDR3aa: CASSPSLAGVQETQYF
v_gene: TRBV11-2
d_gene: TRBD2
abundance: few
j_gene: TRBJ2-5

CDR3nt: TGTGCCTGGAGTGTAGGGCTAGCGGGAGGGCGGTGGGGCACAGATACGCAGTATTTT
CDR3aa: CAWSVGLAGGRWGTDTQYF
v_gene: TRBV30
d_gene: TRBD2
abundance: once
j_gene: TRBJ2-3

CDR3nt: TGTGCTAGTGGTTTTAGGGGGTTCGATGAGCAGTTCTTC
CDR3aa: CASGFRGFDEQFF
v_gene: TRBV12-5
d_gene: .
abundance: .
j_gene: TRBJ2-1

CDR3nt: TGCGCCAGCAGCTTGGTGCCAGGGCTGGGCAATGAGCAGTTCTTC
CDR3aa: CASSLVPGLGNEQFF
v_gene: TRBV5-1
d_gene: .
abundance: .
j_gene: TRBJ2-1

CDR3nt: TGTGCCAGCGGGCGAGGGGACAGGGCCACGAATGAGCAGTTCTTC
CDR3aa: CASGRGDRATNEQFF
v_gene: TRBV27
d_gene: TRBD1
abundance: few
j_gene: TRBJ2-1

CDR3nt: TGCAGTGCTGAGCTTTCCTACGAGCAGTACTTC
CDR3aa: CSAELSYEQYF
v_gene: TRBV20-1
d_gene: .
abundance: few
j_gene: TRBJ2-7

CDR3nt: TGTGCCAGCAGCCCGACTAGCGGAGGGTCGGCAGATACGCAGTATTTT
CDR3aa: CASSPTSGGSADTQYF
v_gene: TRBV5-4
d_gene: TRBD2
abundance: .
j_gene: TRBJ2-3

CDR3nt: TGTGCCAGCAGCTCCGGGACAGGTAACACTGAAGCTTTCTTT
CDR3aa: CASSSGTGNTEAFF
v_gene: TRBV7-3
d_gene: TRBD1
abundance: few
j_gene: TRBJ1-1

CDR3nt: TGTGCCAGTAGCACAGGGCCCACTAATGAAAAACTGTTTTTT
CDR3aa: CASSTGPTNEKLFF
v_gene: TRBV19
d_gene: .
abundance: .
j_gene: TRBJ1-4

CDR3nt: TGTGCCAGCACTGAAGGGGCCTTGAGCGAGCAGTACTTC
CDR3aa: CASTEGALSEQYF
v_gene: TRBV7-3
d_gene: .
abundance: .
j_gene: TRBJ2-7

CDR3nt: TGCAGCGTTGAAGTACAGGGAAAGGACACTGAAGCTTTCTTT
CDR3aa: CSVEVQGKDTEAFF
v_gene: TRBV29-1
d_gene: .
abundance: few
j_gene: TRBJ1-1

CDR3nt: TGTGCCAGCAGTCTGGCCCAAGATACGCAGTATTTT
CDR3aa: CASSLAQDTQYF
v_gene: TRBV5-4
d_gene: .
abundance: .
j_gene: TRBJ2-3

CDR3nt: TGTGCCAGCAGCTTAACGGGACAGGGGGGCTACGAGCAGTACTTC
CDR3aa: CASSLTGQGGYEQYF
v_gene: TRBV7-3
d_gene: TRBD1
abundance: few
j_gene: TRBJ2-7

CDR3nt: TGTGCCAGCAGGAGCCGGTCAACCTCTCGGGAAGGCTACACCTTC
CDR3aa: CASRSRSTSREGYTF
v_gene: TRBV2
d_gene: .
abundance: .
j_gene: TRBJ1-2

CDR3nt: TGTGCCAGCAGCGTCGAGACTCAAATGCCCCAGTACTTC
CDR3aa: CASSVETQMPQYF
v_gene: TRBV9
d_gene: .
abundance: .
j_gene: TRBJ2-5